Listed here are 26 T cell receptor beta chains from one sample, sequenced in a study of T-cell memory formation after mild COVID-19. TCRdb redid the calling of the 5' RACE reads with MiXCR, one entry per CDR3 protein. The repertoire includes about 140,000 distinct CDR3 sequences, roughly 15% of them detected once, and 14% sits in the top ten. Material for sequencing was PBMCs or a T cell subset sorted from them (not recorded which). The origin of the receptors is an adult woman who had mild COVID-19 (a few samples of this study predate the infection). Cell type and time point are not known.

This clonotype came up a few times. The chain combines TRBV29-1 with TRBJ2-7; 12 bases fit TRBD2. The CDR3 consists of 14 residues. Losses at the gene ends were 6 bases for V and 0 bases for J; bases not matched to a gene: 3. CDR1 is SQVTM, CDR2 ANQGSEA, per germline. The CDR3 spells CSVLTSGSSYEQYF. The CDR3 DNA sequence: TGCAGCGTGCTGACTAGCGGGAGCTCCTACGAGCAGTACTTC.

A few counts support this clonotype. The V call is TRBV2, the J call TRBJ2-4, with TRBD2 matching over 9 bases. The germline CDR1 and CDR2 sequences are SNHLY and FYNNEI. J was trimmed by 0 bases and V by 3 bases; bases with no gene match: 9. The CDR3 contains 18 residues. The DNA of the CDR3 is TGTGCCAGCAGTGATAGCGGGAGATTCCGGATAGCCAAAAACATTCAGTACTTC. This encodes CASSDSGRFRIAKNIQYF.

In its sample, this clonotype was seen many times. The V and J genes are TRBV3-1 and TRBJ2-7, with TRBD1 as a possible D gene (6 bases). The CDR3 is 14 residues long. The germline V gene has CDR1 LGHDT and CDR2 YNNKEL (reference sequence). Trimming pared 1 base from V and 4 bases from J, leaving 11 bases between. CDR3 loop: CASSQGTASYEQYF. The CDR3, as DNA: TGTGCCAGCAGCCAAGGGACAGCCTCATACGAGCAGTACTTC.

This clonotype has only a few counts. The chain carries TRBV12-3 or TRBV12-4 and TRBJ2-1; the match to TRBD1 covers 8 bases. The CDR3 runs 15 residues. Trimming removed 6 bases from V and 4 bases from J; junction bases left unmatched: 8. Here the CDR3 DNA reads TGTGCCAGCAGCCCATACAGGGGGAGGTACAATGAGCAGTTCTTC. The encoded protein is CASSPYRGRYNEQFF.

The sample holds a few counts of this clonotype. The chain is built from TRBV6-5 and TRBJ2-7; D may be TRBD1 or TRBD2 (5 bases each). Germline values: CDR1 MNHEY, CDR2 SVGAGI. The CDR3 extends over 13 amino acids. Trimming took off 4 bases at V and 5 bases at J, with 12 bases between the two ends. CDR3 in DNA: TGTGCCAGCAGTTTGGGACCGAGTAACGAGCAGTACTTC. It yields the protein CASSLGPSNEQYF.

This clonotype turned up a few times. V gene TRBV11-2 combines with J gene TRBJ2-7; TRBD2 matches 10 bases. The V gene end was trimmed by 1 base and the J gene end by 6 bases; junction bases not matched to a gene: 0. Germline assignment: CDR1 SGHAT and CDR2 FQNNGV. This CDR3 has 13 amino acids. CDR3 nucleotides: TGTGCCAGCAGCTTAGGGACTAGCGGCGAGCAGTACTTC. Amino acids: CASSLGTSGEQYF.

This clonotype has just a few counts. The chain has TRBV6-2 or TRBV6-3 and TRBJ2-7, with 7 bases aligning to TRBD2. Germline values: CDR1 MNHEY, CDR2 SVGEGT. V shed 2 bases, J shed 1 base, and the junction held 2 bases outside the gene matches. The CDR3 has 14 residues. The CDR3 DNA reads as TGTGCCAGCAGTTACGGGGAGGGTTCCTACGAGCAGTACTTC. Protein product: CASSYGEGSYEQYF.

This clonotype showed up just a few times. The chain links TRBV24-1 to TRBJ2-7; D may be TRBD1 or TRBD2 (5 bases each). Germline values: CDR1 KGHDR, CDR2 SFDVKD. Between the trimmed V and J ends, which lost 0 bases and 2 bases, there was a span of 10 bases. CDR3 length: 15 amino acids. As DNA, the CDR3 is TGTGCCACCAGTGATTTGCGAGGGGAAACCTACGAGCAGTACTTC. As protein: CATSDLRGETYEQYF.

This clonotype turned up a few times. This chain uses TRBV7-9 with TRBJ2-7, with 7 bases aligning to TRBD2. The CDR3 extends over 14 amino acids. The ends lost 5 bases at V and 3 bases at J; junction bases unmatched: 7. The germline CDR1 and CDR2 sequences are SEHNR and FQNEAQ (reference sequence). The CDR3 here is CASSGGTTYYEQYF. The CDR3, as DNA: TGTGCCAGCAGCGGCGGGACTACCTACTACGAGCAGTACTTC.

The rearrangement uses TRBV5-1 and TRBJ1-1; D gene uncertain. CDR1 is SGHRS, CDR2 YFSETQ, per germline. CDR3 length equals 13 residues. V dropped 1 base and J dropped 6 bases, with 10 bases sitting between them. In nucleotides, the CDR3 is TGCGCCAGCAGCTTGATAAAAGGATCTGAAGCTTTCTTT. It yields the protein CASSLIKGSEAFF.

The V and J genes are TRBV11-2 and TRBJ1-1; 9 nucleotides agree with TRBD1. Germline CDR1 is SGHAT and CDR2 is FQNNGV. The CDR3 is made up of 15 amino acids. Losses at the gene ends were 5 bases for V and 5 bases for J; bases not matched to a gene: 9. CDR3 bases: TGTGCCAGCAGCACGGACAGGGGAGTGGAAACTGAAGCTTTCTTT. This sequence encodes CASSTDRGVETEAFF. The complete variable domain, with remaining parts taken from reference TRBV11-2 and TRBJ1-1, reads EAGVAQSPRYKIIEKRQSVAFWCNPISGHATLYWYQQILGQGPKLLIQFQNNGVVDDSQLPKDRFSAERLKGVDSTLKIQPAKLEDSAVYLCASSTDRGVETEAFFGQGTRLTVV.

The V and J genes are TRBV11-2 and TRBJ2-3; the D is unclear. CDR1 and CDR2 from the germline V gene are SGHAT and FQNNGV. The CDR3 has 14 residues. V lost 5 bases, J lost 6 bases, and 15 bases lay in between. This CDR3 is CASSPWTRPDTQYF. CDR3 DNA sequence: TGTGCCAGCAGCCCCTGGACCCGGCCGGATACGCAGTATTTT.

This clonotype was seen only a few times. The V call is TRBV6-5, the J call TRBJ2-2; 9 nucleotides line up with TRBD1. V trimming: 6 bases; J trimming: 5 bases; junction bases outside the gene matches: 4. Looked up from germline, CDR1 is MNHEY and CDR2 is SVGAGI. The CDR3 totals 14 residues. CDR3 in DNA: TGTGCCAGCAGCTGGACAGGGGAGACCGGGGAGCTGTTTTTT. Protein sequence: CASSWTGETGELFF.

This clonotype has just a few counts. V usage is TRBV5-6 and J usage is TRBJ2-2, with 11 bases matching TRBD2. Germline-derived CDR1 and CDR2 are SGHDT and YYEEEE. The CDR3 extends over 16 amino acids. Trimming removed 3 bases from V and 6 bases from J; junction bases left unmatched: 7. The CDR3, as DNA: TGTGCCAGCAGCTCCGGGACTAGCGGACCCGCCGGGGAGCTGTTTTTT. Amino acids: CASSSGTSGPAGELFF.

The rearrangement links TRBV10-3 to TRBJ1-5, with D maybe TRBD1 (5 bases). Trimming took off 3 bases at V and 6 bases at J, with 15 bases between the two ends. The CDR3 sequence is 15 residues long. Germline V gives CDR1 ENHRY, CDR2 SYGVKD. In nucleotides, the CDR3 is TGTGCCATCAGTGACAATCATGGGGGAATTCAGCCCCAGCATTTT. Translating gives CAISDNHGGIQPQHF.

Only a few counts were recorded for this clonotype. The chain combines TRBV5-1 with TRBJ1-5, with a possible D match to TRBD1 (5 bases). CDR1 SGHRS and CDR2 YFSETQ come from the germline V gene. V lost 0 bases to trimming and J lost 4 bases, with 8 bases between them. The CDR3 is 14 residues long. The CDR3 DNA is TGCGCCAGCAGCTTGGGGGACCTAAATCAGCCCCAGCATTTT. As protein: CASSLGDLNQPQHF.

The gene calls are TRBV5-1 and TRBJ2-7; possible D gene TRBD1, 6 bases. Trimming shortened V by 0 bases and J by 6 bases, and 13 bases separated the two germline ends. CDR1 and CDR2 (germline): SGHRS, YFSETQ. The CDR3 is made up of 14 amino acids. This chain's CDR3 is CASSLELQGIEQYF. DNA of the CDR3: TGCGCCAGCAGCTTGGAACTGCAGGGGATCGAGCAGTACTTC.

This clonotype was found many times. This chain connects TRBV29-1 to TRBJ2-3; D gene uncertain. Germline V gives CDR1 SQVTM, CDR2 ANQGSEA. The CDR3 consists of 13 residues. The V gene lost 1 base and the J gene lost 0 bases, with 5 bases spanning the gap. As DNA, the CDR3 is TGCAGCGTTGAAGGGTCGAGCACAGATACGCAGTATTTT. Its protein is CSVEGSSTDTQYF.

V gene TRBV20-1 combines with J gene TRBJ2-5; TRBD2 matches 9 bases. Trimming took 3 bases from V and 5 from J; bases not matched to a gene: 7. The CDR3 extends over 14 amino acids. Germline CDR1 is DFQATT and CDR2 is SNEGSKA (reference sequence). The CDR3: CSASSSGAGETQYF. The CDR3, as DNA: TGCAGTGCTAGCTCTAGCGGGGCGGGGGAGACCCAGTACTTC.

The CDR3: CATISPGQRTGELFF. Here the CDR3 DNA reads TGTGCCACCATATCCCCTGGACAACGTACCGGGGAGCTGTTTTTT. The J gene is TRBJ2-2, the V gene TRBV28; D might be TRBD1 (5 bases). With 10 bases removed from V and 5 bases from J, the gap between germline ends came to 20 bases. CDR1 MDHEN and CDR2 SYDVKM come from the germline V gene. The CDR3 consists of 15 residues.

This clonotype has at least ten counts. The J gene is TRBJ2-4, the V gene TRBV12-3 or TRBV12-4; no firm D call. The germline V and J ends were trimmed by 5 bases and 4 bases, with 3 bases remaining between them. The CDR3 is made up of 11 amino acids. The CDR3 reads CASSPKNIQYF. The CDR3 bases are TGTGCCAGCAGTCCAAAAAACATTCAGTACTTC.

The chain links TRBV15 to TRBJ2-3; the D is unclear. Germline V gene lookup returns CDR1 LNHNV and CDR2 YYDKDF (reference sequence). Trimming removed 3 bases from V and 1 base from J, with 2 bases in between. The CDR3 totals 12 residues. DNA for the CDR3: TGTGCCACCAGCAGGCGCACAGATACGCAGTATTTT. It codes for CATSRRTDTQYF.

The chain uses TRBV30 and TRBJ1-1, with 10 bases fitting TRBD1. The ends lost 5 bases at V and 6 bases at J; junction bases unmatched: 6. This CDR3 has 13 amino acids. Per germline, CDR1 GTSNPN and CDR2 SVGIG (reference sequence). The CDR3 spells CAWWTGGKAEAFF. The CDR3 DNA sequence: TGTGCCTGGTGGACAGGGGGAAAGGCTGAAGCTTTCTTT.

This rearrangement joins TRBV5-4 to TRBJ2-3; TRBD2 matches at 8 bases. The V gene's germline CDR1 is SGHNT and CDR2 YYREEE (reference sequence). V lost 2 bases, J lost 0 bases, and 5 bases stayed unmatched. The CDR3 spans 16 residues. This CDR3 is CASSFIGGVSTDTQYF. Here the CDR3 DNA reads TGTGCCAGCAGCTTTATCGGGGGGGTAAGCACAGATACGCAGTATTTT.

This clonotype was found a few times. The J gene is TRBJ2-7, the V gene TRBV29-1, with D possibly being TRBD1 (8 bases). Germline-derived CDR1 and CDR2 are SQVTM and ANQGSEA. V was cut by 7 bases and J by 0 bases, with 16 bases left in between. This CDR3 region has 14 residues. The CDR3 nucleotides read TGCAGCGCAGTGACAGGGGACTACTCCTACGAGCAGTACTTC. Translation: CSAVTGDYSYEQYF.

This clonotype appeared a few times. The rearrangement links TRBV12-3 or TRBV12-4 to TRBJ2-1; 12 nucleotides align to TRBD2. The CDR3 spans 16 residues. After removal of 4 bases from V and 3 bases from J, the junction contained 4 bases not matched to a gene. The CDR3 sequence is CASSSPSGGVYNEQFF. The CDR3 bases are TGTGCCAGCAGTTCCCCTAGCGGGGGGGTCTACAATGAGCAGTTCTTC.